The TCR beta chain described here comes from a study of T cells in Graves' hyperthyroidism and ophthalmopathy. This CDR3 contains 13 residues. CDR1 and CDR2 from the germline V gene are GTSNPN and SVGIG (reference sequence). Trimming shortened V by 3 bases and J by 0 bases, and 8 bases separated the two germline ends. Researchers took RNA transcripts and amplified the TCR beta CDR3 regions from them. With the HTBI primer set, the TCR CDR3 went through a first round of RT-PCR. TCRdb re-derived calls from the multiplex PCR reads in MiXCR, one entry per CDR3 protein. In the table there are under 550,000 distinct CDR3 sequences, around 20% of which are singletons. In this sample, this clonotype turned up many times.

Material: blood. The V gene is TRBV30, the J gene TRBJ1-1; no firm D call. The receptor was isolated from a man aged 35-49 years with Graves' ophthalmopathy. The CDR3, as DNA: TGTGCCTGGAGCCCCCTGGTGAACACTGAAGCTTTCTTT. The encoded protein is CAWSPLVNTEAFF.